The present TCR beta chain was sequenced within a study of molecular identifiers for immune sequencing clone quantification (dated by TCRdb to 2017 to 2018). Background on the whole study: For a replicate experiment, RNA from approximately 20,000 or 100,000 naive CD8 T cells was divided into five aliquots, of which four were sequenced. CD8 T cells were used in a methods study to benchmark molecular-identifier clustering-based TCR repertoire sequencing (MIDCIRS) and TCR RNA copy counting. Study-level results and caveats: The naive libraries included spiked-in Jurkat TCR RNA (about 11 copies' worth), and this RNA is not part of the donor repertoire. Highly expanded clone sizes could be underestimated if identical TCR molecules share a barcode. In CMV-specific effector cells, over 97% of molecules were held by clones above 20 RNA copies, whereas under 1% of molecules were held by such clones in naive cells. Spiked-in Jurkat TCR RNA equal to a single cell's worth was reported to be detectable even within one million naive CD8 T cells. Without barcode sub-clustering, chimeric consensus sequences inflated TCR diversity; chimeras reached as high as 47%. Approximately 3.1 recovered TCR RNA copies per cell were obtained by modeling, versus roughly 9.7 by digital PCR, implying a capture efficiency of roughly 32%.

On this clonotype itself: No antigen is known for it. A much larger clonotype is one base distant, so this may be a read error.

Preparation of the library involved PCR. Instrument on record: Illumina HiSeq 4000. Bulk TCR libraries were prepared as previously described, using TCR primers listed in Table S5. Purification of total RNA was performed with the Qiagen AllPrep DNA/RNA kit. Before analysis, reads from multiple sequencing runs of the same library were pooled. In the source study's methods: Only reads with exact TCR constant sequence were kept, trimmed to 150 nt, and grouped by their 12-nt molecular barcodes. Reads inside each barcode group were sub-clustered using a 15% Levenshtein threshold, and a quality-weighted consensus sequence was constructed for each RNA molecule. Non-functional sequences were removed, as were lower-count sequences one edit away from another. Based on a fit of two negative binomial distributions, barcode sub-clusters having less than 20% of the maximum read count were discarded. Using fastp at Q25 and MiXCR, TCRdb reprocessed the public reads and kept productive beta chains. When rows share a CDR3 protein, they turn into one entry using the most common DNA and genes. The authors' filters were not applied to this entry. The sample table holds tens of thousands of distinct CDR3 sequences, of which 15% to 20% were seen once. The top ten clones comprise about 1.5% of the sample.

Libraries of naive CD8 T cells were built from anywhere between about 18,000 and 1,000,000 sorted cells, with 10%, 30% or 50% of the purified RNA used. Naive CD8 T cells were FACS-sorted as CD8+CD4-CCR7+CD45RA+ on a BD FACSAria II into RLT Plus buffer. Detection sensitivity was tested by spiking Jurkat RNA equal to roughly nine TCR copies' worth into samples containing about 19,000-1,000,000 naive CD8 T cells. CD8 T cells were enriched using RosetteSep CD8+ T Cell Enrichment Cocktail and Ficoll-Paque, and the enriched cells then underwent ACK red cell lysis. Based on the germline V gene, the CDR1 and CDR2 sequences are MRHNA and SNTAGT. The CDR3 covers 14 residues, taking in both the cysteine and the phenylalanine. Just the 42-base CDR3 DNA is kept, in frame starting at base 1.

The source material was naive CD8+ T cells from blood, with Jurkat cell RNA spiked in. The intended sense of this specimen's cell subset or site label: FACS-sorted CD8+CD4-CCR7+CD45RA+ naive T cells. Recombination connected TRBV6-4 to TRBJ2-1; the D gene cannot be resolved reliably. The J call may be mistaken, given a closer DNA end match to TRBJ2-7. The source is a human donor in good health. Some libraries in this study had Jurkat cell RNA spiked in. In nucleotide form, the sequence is TGTGCCAGCAGGGAATACTACAGTTACAATGAGCAGTACTTC. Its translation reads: CASREYYSYNEQYF.